These T cell receptor beta chains were read from a single sample in a study of blood T cell repertoires in COVID-19. Libraries were prepared by immunoSEQ multiplex PCR; TCRdb keeps only in-frame clonotypes and omits some of them. The top ten clones hold approximately 4% of a sample with about 180,000 clones, around 88% of them seen once. The sequenced sample was peripheral blood. Every receptor here comes from a woman younger than 45 with acute or convalescent COVID-19. Each CDR3 is given with its conserved first and last residue. The order of the fields is D gene, clone size, J gene, V gene, CDR3 protein, CDR3 DNA. The D gene is left open where the match is weak. Clone size is given for some rows only: seen once, a few or many times, or a class if the clone is expanded.

>-|-|TRBJ1-5|TRBV27
CASSSAGQPQHF
TGTGCCAGCAGTTCCGCCGGGCAGCCCCAGCATTTT
>-|-|TRBJ2-3|TRBV24-1
CATSDFSRAQYF
TGTGCCACCAGTGATTTCTCCCGAGCGCAGTATTTT
>-|-|TRBJ2-7|TRBV6-5
CASSSFRGPYEQYF
TGTGCCAGCAGTTCCTTCAGGGGACCCTACGAGCAGTACTTC
>-|once|TRBJ1-2|TRBV6-5
CASSRERGYGYTF
TGTGCCAGCAGTCGGGAGAGGGGCTATGGCTACACCTTC
>-|-|TRBJ2-6|TRBV28
CARRLIRRSGANVLTF
TGTGCCAGAAGACTCATTCGACGGTCTGGGGCCAACGTCCTGACTTTC
>-|-|TRBJ2-2|TRBV2
CASGDSTTGELFF
TGTGCCAGCGGGGACTCTACCACCGGGGAGCTGTTTTTT
>TRBD1|-|TRBJ2-1|TRBV19
CASSIWTGSSYNEQFF
TGTGCCAGTAGTATCTGGACAGGGAGCTCCTACAATGAGCAGTTCTTC
>-|once|TRBJ1-4|TRBV3-1/TRBV3-2
CASSQSIEKLFF
TGTGCCAGCAGCCAATCAATCGAAAAACTGTTTTTT
>-|few|TRBJ2-2|TRBV7-9
CATYSGISNTGELFF
TGTGCCACCTATAGCGGAATCTCGAACACCGGGGAGCTGTTTTTT
>TRBD2|-|TRBJ2-2|TRBV27
CASTLSGRSGNTGELFF
TGTGCCAGCACTCTTAGCGGGAGGTCAGGGAACACCGGGGAGCTGTTTTTT
>-|-|TRBJ2-1|TRBV6-5
CASSAGTPNEQFF
TGTGCCAGCAGCGCCGGGACTCCTAATGAGCAGTTCTTC
>-|once|TRBJ1-1|TRBV6-5
CASSLGGALEAFF
TGTGCCAGCAGCCTCGGGGGGGCTCTTGAAGCTTTCTTT
>-|-|TRBJ1-5|TRBV25-1
CAGHCKGQPQHF
TGTGCCGGACACTGTAAGGGTCAGCCCCAGCATTTT
>-|once|TRBJ2-3|TRBV15
CATSRGEPGDTQYF
TGTGCCACCAGCAGAGGGGAACCGGGGGATACGCAGTATTTT
>-|once|TRBJ2-7|TRBV6-5
CASRTGENEQYF
TGTGCCAGTCGAACGGGAGAGAACGAGCAGTACTTC
>-|once|TRBJ2-5|TRBV7-2
CARDSGEETQYF
TGTGCCAGGGATTCCGGGGAAGAGACCCAGTACTTC
>-|-|TRBJ1-5|TRBV6-5
CASSGVNQPQHF
TGTGCCAGCTCAGGGGTTAATCAGCCCCAGCATTTT
>TRBD1|-|TRBJ2-5|TRBV28
CASRHWDRQETQYF
TGTGCCAGCAGGCACTGGGACAGACAAGAGACCCAGTACTTC
>TRBD2|-|TRBJ2-7|TRBV2
CASNQRTSGPYEQYF
TGTGCCAGCAACCAACGGACTAGCGGACCCTACGAGCAGTACTTC
>-|-|TRBJ2-7|TRBV29-1
CSVESGDRAYEQYF
TGCAGCGTTGAATCGGGGGACAGAGCCTACGAGCAGTACTTC
>-|-|TRBJ2-7|TRBV30
CAWIPKTTKMGNYEQYF
TGTGCCTGGATCCCAAAAACGACTAAGATGGGGAACTACGAGCAGTACTTC
>-|-|TRBJ1-3|TRBV20-1
CSARAGNTIYF
TGCAGTGCTAGAGCAGGAAACACCATATATTTT
>-|-|TRBJ1-5|TRBV5-1
CASSFGGDQPQHF
TGCGCCAGCAGCTTTGGGGGGGATCAGCCCCAGCATTTT
>-|few|TRBJ2-5|TRBV9
CASSEGLGTQYF
TGTGCCAGCAGTGAAGGACTCGGGACCCAGTACTTC
>TRBD2|once|TRBJ2-7|TRBV5-1
CASSLASGSSYEQYF
TGCGCCAGCAGCTTGGCTAGCGGGAGCTCCTACGAGCAGTACTTC
>-|-|TRBJ1-1|TRBV5-5
CASSLGLVTGTEAFF
TGTGCCAGCAGCTTGGGGTTGGTTACGGGCACTGAAGCTTTCTTT
>-|once|TRBJ2-7|TRBV7-2
CASSLAAGQPYEQYF
TGTGCCAGCAGCCTAGCCGCCGGACAGCCCTACGAGCAGTACTTC
>TRBD1|-|TRBJ1-2|TRBV10-2
CASIPPDREGGYTF
TGCGCCAGCATACCCCCGGACAGGGAGGGTGGCTACACCTTC
>-|-|TRBJ1-2|TRBV7-9
CATDTGTSFLRGYTF
TGTGCCACCGACACCGGGACAAGCTTTTTAAGGGGCTACACCTTC
>-|-|TRBJ1-5|TRBV19
CASSRQVVMPQHF
TGTGCCAGTAGTAGGCAGGTAGTGATGCCCCAGCATTTT
>-|-|TRBJ2-2|TRBV12-3/TRBV12-4
CASSLSGRGELFF
TGTGCCAGCAGTTTAAGCGGTCGCGGGGAGCTGTTTTTT
>TRBD1|-|TRBJ1-3|TRBV28
CASSPPRDRVINTIYF
TGTGCCAGCAGTCCTCCCCGGGACAGGGTTATAAACACCATATATTTT
>-|-|TRBJ2-1|TRBV21-1
CASSKYPGSSYNEQFF
TGTGCCAGCAGCAAATATCCTGGCAGCTCCTACAATGAGCAGTTCTTC
>-|-|TRBJ1-5|TRBV12-1
CASPVGRAQPQHF
TGTGCCAGCCCAGTGGGCAGGGCTCAGCCCCAGCATTTT
>-|-|TRBJ1-1|TRBV11-1
CASSLGRARDTEAFF
TGTGCCAGCAGCTTGGGTAGGGCGCGGGACACTGAAGCTTTCTTT
>-|-|TRBJ2-1|TRBV3-1/TRBV3-2
CASSLGINNEQFF
TGTGCCAGCAGCCTCGGGATCAACAATGAGCAGTTCTTC
>TRBD2|once|TRBJ2-2|TRBV7-7
CASSLGPGGTGELFF
TGTGCTAGCAGCTTAGGTCCGGGAGGCACCGGGGAGCTGTTTTTT
>-|-|TRBJ1-2|TRBV12-3/TRBV12-4
CASTGNDGYTF
TGTGCCAGTACAGGGAATGATGGCTACACCTTC
>-|once|TRBJ2-2|TRBV28
CASSLTDGELFF
TGTGCCAGCAGTTTAACAGACGGGGAGCTGTTTTTT
>TRBD2|-|TRBJ2-1|TRBV10-3
CAISAQASGSNEQFF
TGTGCCATCAGTGCTCAGGCTAGCGGGAGTAATGAGCAGTTCTTC
>-|-|TRBJ1-4|TRBV3-1/TRBV3-2
CASSQESGVRGKLFF
TGTGCCAGCAGCCAAGAGTCAGGGGTACGTGGAAAACTGTTTTTT
>-|-|TRBJ1-1|TRBV19
CASSGFKGGEAFF
TGTGCCAGTAGTGGGTTCAAAGGGGGAGAAGCTTTCTTT
>TRBD1|-|TRBJ1-1|TRBV4-1
CASSPEGQSNTEAFF
TGCGCCAGCAGCCCAGAGGGACAGTCGAACACTGAAGCTTTCTTT
>-|-|TRBJ2-3|TRBV7-8
CASSLAAPSTDTQYF
TGTGCCAGCAGCTTAGCGGCCCCCAGCACAGATACGCAGTATTTT
>TRBD2|-|TRBJ2-3|TRBV3-1/TRBV3-2
CASSLGLAGVSYTQYF
TGTGCCAGCAGCCTGGGACTAGCGGGAGTAAGTTATACGCAGTATTTT
>TRBD1|once|TRBJ2-1|TRBV10-2
CASEEGQGINEQFF
TGCGCCAGCGAGGAAGGACAGGGCATTAATGAGCAGTTCTTC
>TRBD1|-|TRBJ2-2|TRBV7-6
CASSPRQGKNTGELFF
TGTGCCAGCAGCCCAAGACAGGGGAAGAACACCGGGGAGCTGTTTTTT